The 3 T cell receptor beta chains presented below share a single source sample, sequenced in a study of T cells after posttransplantation cyclophosphamide. Sequencing used immunoSEQ multiplex PCR; TCRdb keeps in-frame clones, though not all of them. The sample contains roughly 13,000 clones, roughly 71% of which appear only once. The source material was memory CD4+ T cells sorted from PBMCs. The receptor set was obtained from a man in his fifties or sixties.

V gene TRBV29-1 combines with J gene TRBJ2-7; 10 bases agree with TRBD1. J lost 7 bases, V lost 4 bases, and 4 bases had no gene match. The CDR3 has 12 amino acids. The V gene's germline CDR1 is SQVTM and CDR2 ANQGSEA. CDR3 coding DNA: TGCAGCGTTGGACAGGGGGCAGGGGAGCAGTACTTC. This gives the protein CSVGQGAGEQYF.

The chain is built from TRBV7-9 and TRBJ2-1; D is unclear. This CDR3 region has 12 residues. Per the germline V gene, CDR1 is SEHNR and CDR2 is FQNEAQ (reference sequence). Between the trimmed V and J ends, which lost 1 base and 12 bases, there was a span of 10 bases. The CDR3 protein is CASSLVEPMQFF. CDR3 DNA: TGTGCCAGCAGCTTAGTGGAGCCCATGCAGTTCTTC.

This clone was seen a single time. The chain is built from TRBV29-1 and TRBJ1-1, with 7 nucleotides matching TRBD1. The CDR3 runs 14 residues. V lost 8 bases to trimming and J lost 1 base; unmatched junction nucleotides: 10. Germline-derived CDR1 and CDR2 are SQVTM and ANQGSEA. CDR3 sequence: CSTGTGAGNTEAFF. CDR3 nucleotide sequence: TGCAGCACCGGAACAGGGGCAGGGAACACTGAAGCTTTCTTT. The entire variable domain, with the rest obtained from reference TRBV29-1 and TRBJ1-1, is as follows: SAVISQKPSRDICQRGTSLTIQCQVDSQVTMMFWYRQQPGQSLTLIATANQGSEATYESGFVIDKFPISRPNLTFSTLTVSNMSPEDSSIYLCSTGTGAGNTEAFFGQGTRLTVV.